This TCR beta chain is from a study of beta chain features in type 1 diabetes. Expressed TCRB transcripts were sequenced because the isolated RNA had all been reverse transcribed beforehand. Some clones are missing from TCRdb's copy, which holds only in-frame ones; the method was immunoSEQ multiplex PCR. The table has roughly 310,000 clones, about 11% seen once. V was clipped by 2 bases and J by 2 bases, with 11 bases between them. CDR1 and CDR2 from the germline V gene are MNHNS and SASEGT. The CDR3 runs 15 residues. This clone has only a few counts. Input material: naive CD4+ T cells from blood. This sequence joins TRBV6-1 and TRBJ2-3; possible D gene TRBD2, 5 bases. This clonotype was sampled from a young woman in good health. CDR3: CASSETGSTTDTQYF. For the CDR3, the DNA is TGTGCCAGCAGTGAAACGGGGTCCACCACAGATACGCAGTATTTT.